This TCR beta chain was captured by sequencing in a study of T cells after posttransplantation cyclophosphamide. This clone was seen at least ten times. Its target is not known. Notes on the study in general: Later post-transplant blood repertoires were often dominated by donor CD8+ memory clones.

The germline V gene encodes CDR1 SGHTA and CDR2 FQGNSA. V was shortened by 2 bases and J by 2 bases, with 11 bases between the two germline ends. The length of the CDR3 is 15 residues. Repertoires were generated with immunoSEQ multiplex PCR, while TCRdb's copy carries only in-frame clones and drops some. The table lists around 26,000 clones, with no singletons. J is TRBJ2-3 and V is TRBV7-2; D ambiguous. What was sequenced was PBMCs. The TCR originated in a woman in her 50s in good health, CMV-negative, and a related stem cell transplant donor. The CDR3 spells CASSLSPGFTDTQYF. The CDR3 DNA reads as TGTGCCAGCAGCTTAAGCCCCGGGTTCACAGATACGCAGTATTTT.